The present entry profiles one T cell receptor (beta chain) with its context. Its specificity is unknown. This entry belongs to a study of response to subunit inactivated influenza vaccine. TCRdb re-called the RT-PCR reads through MiXCR, storing one row per CDR3 protein. This sample yields about 240,000 distinct CDR3 sequences, of which roughly an eighth are seen a single time; approximately 8.3% belongs to the top ten. The study, taken as a whole, reports: Each seasonal influenza vaccination, the authors suggested, recruits few new T cells.

This CDR3 has 13 residues. V lost 8 bases and J lost 4; bases outside the gene matches: 6. The germline gives CDR1 MNHNS, CDR2 SASEGT. The chain is built from TRBV6-1 and TRBJ1-1, with 8 positions matching TRBD1. The source was non-naive T cells sorted from PBMCs, collected approximately 15 days before vaccination. The TCR was taken from a man between 50 and 59 years old who received an inactivated influenza vaccine. This chain's CDR3 is CASGQGARTEAFF. Written as DNA, the CDR3 is TGTGCCAGCGGGCAGGGGGCTCGCACTGAAGCTTTCTTT.